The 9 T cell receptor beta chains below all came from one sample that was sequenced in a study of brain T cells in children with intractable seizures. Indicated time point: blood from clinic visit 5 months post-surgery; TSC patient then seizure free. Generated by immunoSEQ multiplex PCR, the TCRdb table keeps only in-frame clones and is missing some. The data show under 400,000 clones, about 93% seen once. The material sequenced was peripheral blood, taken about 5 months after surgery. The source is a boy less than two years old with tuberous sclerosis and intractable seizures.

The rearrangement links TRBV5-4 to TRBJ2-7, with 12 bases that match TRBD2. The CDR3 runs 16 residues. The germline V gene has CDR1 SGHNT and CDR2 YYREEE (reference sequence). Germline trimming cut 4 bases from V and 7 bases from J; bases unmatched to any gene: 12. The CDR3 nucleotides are TGTGCCAGCAGCACCGCCAGACTAGCGGGGGTGGGGGAGCAGTACTTC. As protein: CASSTARLAGVGEQYF.

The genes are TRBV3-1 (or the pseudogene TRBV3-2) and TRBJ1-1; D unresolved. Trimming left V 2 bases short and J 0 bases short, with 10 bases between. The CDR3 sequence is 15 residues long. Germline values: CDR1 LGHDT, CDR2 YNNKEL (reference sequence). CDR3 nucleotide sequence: TGTGCCAGCAGCCAAACGGGCCAGATGAACACTGAAGCTTTCTTT. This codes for CASSQTGQMNTEAFF.

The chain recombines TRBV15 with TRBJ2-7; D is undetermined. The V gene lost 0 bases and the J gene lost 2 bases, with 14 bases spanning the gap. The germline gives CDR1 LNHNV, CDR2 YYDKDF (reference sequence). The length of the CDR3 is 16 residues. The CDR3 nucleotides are TGTGCCACCAGCAGAGATTTGGGCATACCGCCCTACGAGCAGTACTTC. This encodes CATSRDLGIPPYEQYF. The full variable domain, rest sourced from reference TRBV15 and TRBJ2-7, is DAMVIQNPRYQVTQFGKPVTLSCSQTLNHNVMYWYQQKSSQAPKLLFHYYDKDFNNEADTPDNFQSRRPNTSFCFLDIRSPGLGDTAMYLCATSRDLGIPPYEQYFGPGTRLTVT.

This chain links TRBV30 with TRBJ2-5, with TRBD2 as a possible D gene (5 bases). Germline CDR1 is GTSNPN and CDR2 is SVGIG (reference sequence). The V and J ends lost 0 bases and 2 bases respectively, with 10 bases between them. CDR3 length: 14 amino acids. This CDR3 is CAWSVAERQETQYF. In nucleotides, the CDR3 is TGTGCCTGGAGTGTAGCGGAACGACAAGAGACCCAGTACTTC.

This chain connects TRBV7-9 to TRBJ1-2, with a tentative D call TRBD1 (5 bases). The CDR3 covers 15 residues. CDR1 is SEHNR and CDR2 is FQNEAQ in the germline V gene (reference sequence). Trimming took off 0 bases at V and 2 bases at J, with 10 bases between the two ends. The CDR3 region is CASSLARGMNYGYTF. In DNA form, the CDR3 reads TGTGCCAGCAGCTTAGCTCGGGGGATGAACTATGGCTACACCTTC.

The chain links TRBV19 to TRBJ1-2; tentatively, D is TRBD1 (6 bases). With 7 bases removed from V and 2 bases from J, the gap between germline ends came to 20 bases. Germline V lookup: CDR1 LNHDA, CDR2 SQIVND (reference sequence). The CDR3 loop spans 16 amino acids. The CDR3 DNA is TGTGCCAGTACCCAGGGGTTCCGTGGGCTGAACTATGGCTACACCTTC. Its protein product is CASTQGFRGLNYGYTF.

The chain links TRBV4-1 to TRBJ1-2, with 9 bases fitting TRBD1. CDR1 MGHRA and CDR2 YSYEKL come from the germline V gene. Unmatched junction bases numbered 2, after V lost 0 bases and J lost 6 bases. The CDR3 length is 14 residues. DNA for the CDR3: TGCGCCAGCAGCCAAGATCGGACAGGGGATGGCTACACCTTC. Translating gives CASSQDRTGDGYTF.

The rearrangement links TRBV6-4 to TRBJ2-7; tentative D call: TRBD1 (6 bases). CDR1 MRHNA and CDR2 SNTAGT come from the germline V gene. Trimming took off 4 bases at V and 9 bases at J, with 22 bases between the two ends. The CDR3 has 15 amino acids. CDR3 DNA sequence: TGTGCCAGCAGTGGCTTAGACAGGATAGTATCGAGGCAGTACTTC. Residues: CASSGLDRIVSRQYF.

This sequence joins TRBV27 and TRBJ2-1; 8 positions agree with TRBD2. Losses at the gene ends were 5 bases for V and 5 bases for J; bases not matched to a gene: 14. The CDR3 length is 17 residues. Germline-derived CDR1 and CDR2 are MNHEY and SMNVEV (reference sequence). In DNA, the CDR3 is TGTGCCAGCAGTATGCGGACTAGCTACCTAATGCACAATGAGCAGTTCTTC. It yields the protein CASSMRTSYLMHNEQFF.